The subject of this entry is one T cell receptor (beta chain). Recovery among Cohort 3 donors was established by two negative PCRs, clearance, or symptom resolution. Looked up from germline, CDR1 is SGHTA and CDR2 is FQGNSA. This CDR3 is built from 17 residues. V was shortened by 1 base and J by 4 bases, with 17 bases between the two germline ends. Some clones are missing from TCRdb's copy, which holds only in-frame ones; the method was immunoSEQ multiplex PCR. The top ten hold around 10% of the sample, which has some 250,000 clones, 75% to 90% seen once. The sample originates from a study of blood T cell repertoires in COVID-19.

This clonotype was sampled from a man in his forties or fifties who had recovered from COVID-19. The sequenced material came from PBMCs or T cells enriched from blood (not recorded which). The J gene is TRBJ1-5, the V gene TRBV7-2, with D maybe TRBD1 (6 bases). CDR3 residues: CASSLDSGGGGNQPQHF. The CDR3 bases are TGTGCCAGCAGCTTAGACTCGGGAGGGGGAGGTAATCAGCCCCAGCATTTT.